This TCR beta chain is from a study of identical twins. The CDR3 runs to 14 residues. This clonotype was counted ten times or more. TCRdb fed the 5' RACE reads into MiXCR, producing one record per CDR3 protein. The sample holds 1.5 million to 2 million distinct CDR3 sequences; about 31% are singletons and the top ten take about 0.27%. The receptor was isolated from a newborn girl in good health. The rearrangement uses TRBV21-1 and TRBJ1-1; the D segment call TRBD1 is taken from the table without a DNA check. TRBV21-1 is a documented pseudogene. What was sequenced was cord blood. The chain's CDR3 is CASSKKGQNTEAFF. DNA for the CDR3: TGTGCCAGCAGCAAAAAAGGACAGAACACTGAAGCTTTCTTT.